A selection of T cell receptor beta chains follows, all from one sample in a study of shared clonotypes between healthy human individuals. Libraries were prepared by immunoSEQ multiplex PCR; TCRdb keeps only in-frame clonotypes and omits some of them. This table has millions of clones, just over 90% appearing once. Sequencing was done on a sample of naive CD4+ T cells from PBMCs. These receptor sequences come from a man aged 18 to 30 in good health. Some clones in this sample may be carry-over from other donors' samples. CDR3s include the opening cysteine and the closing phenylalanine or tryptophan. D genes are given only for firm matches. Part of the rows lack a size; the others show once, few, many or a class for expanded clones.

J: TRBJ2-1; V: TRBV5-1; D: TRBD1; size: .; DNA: TGCGCCAGCAGCGCGCAAGGGACAGAGGATGAGCAGTTCTTC; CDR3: CASSAQGTEDEQFF
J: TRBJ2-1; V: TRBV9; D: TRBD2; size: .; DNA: TGTGCCAGCAGCGTACTAGCGGCAAATTACAATGAGCAGTTCTTC; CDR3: CASSVLAANYNEQFF
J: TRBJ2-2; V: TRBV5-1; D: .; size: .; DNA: TGCGCCAGCAGCTCTGAGCTAAACGGGGAGCTGTTTTTT; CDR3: CASSSELNGELFF
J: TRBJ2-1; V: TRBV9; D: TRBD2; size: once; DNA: TGTGCCAGCAGTGACAGCGGGAGTTACTACAATGAGCAGTTCTTC; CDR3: CASSDSGSYYNEQFF
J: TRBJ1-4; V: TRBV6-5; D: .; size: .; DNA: TGTGCCAGCAGAGGACAGTCAGTTGAAAAACTGTTTTTT; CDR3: CASRGQSVEKLFF
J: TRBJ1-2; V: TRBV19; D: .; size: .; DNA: TGTGCCAGTACCGAACAGGGAAGAGGATTCTATGGCTACACCTTC; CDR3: CASTEQGRGFYGYTF
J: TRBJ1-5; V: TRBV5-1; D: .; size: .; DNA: TGCGCCAGCAGCTCCGCTAGTGATCAGCCCCAGCATTTT; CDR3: CASSSASDQPQHF
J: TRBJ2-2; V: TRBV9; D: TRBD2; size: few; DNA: TGTGCCAGCAGCCCACTCACTCCCGGACTAGCGGGAGGCGAGAGAACCGGGGAGCTGTTTTTT; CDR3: CASSPLTPGLAGGERTGELFF
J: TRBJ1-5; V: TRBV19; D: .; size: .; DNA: TGTGCCAGTAGTATAGAAGAGCGCAATCAGCCCCAGCATTTT; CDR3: CASSIEERNQPQHF
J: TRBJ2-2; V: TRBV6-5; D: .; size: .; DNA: TGTGCCAGCAGTTATCGGGGAGTCACCGGGGAGCTGTTTTTT; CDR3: CASSYRGVTGELFF
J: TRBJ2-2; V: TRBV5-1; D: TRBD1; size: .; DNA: TGCGCCAGCTACGCTGGACAGGCGGCGAACACCGGGGAGCTGTTTTTT; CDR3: CASYAGQAANTGELFF
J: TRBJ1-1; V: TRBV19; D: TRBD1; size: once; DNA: TGTGCCAGTAGTCCGGACAGGGCCTCCGGGACTGAAGCTTTCTTT; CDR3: CASSPDRASGTEAFF
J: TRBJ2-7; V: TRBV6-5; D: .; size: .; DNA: TGTGCCAGCAGTTTAGTCGGCAGCCCCGACTACGAGCAGTACTTC; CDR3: CASSLVGSPDYEQYF
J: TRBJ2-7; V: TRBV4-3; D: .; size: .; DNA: TGCGCCAGCAGCCAAGATCGAGTAGCTGGAGTAGGGCTGTACTTC; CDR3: CASSQDRVAGVGLYF
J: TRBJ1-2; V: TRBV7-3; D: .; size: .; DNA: TGTGCCAGCAGCGCCGGGGCATTCGGGGGCTACACCTTC; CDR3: CASSAGAFGGYTF
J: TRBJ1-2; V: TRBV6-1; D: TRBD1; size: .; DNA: TGTGCCAGCAGTGAACCTGGGGACAGGGACCTCGGCTACACCTTC; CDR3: CASSEPGDRDLGYTF
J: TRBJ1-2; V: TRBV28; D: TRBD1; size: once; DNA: TGTGCCAGCAGATCAGGGGGCAAGAGCGATGGCTACACCTTC; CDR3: CASRSGGKSDGYTF
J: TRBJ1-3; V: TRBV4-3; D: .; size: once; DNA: TGCGCCAGCAGCCAAGAGGCGGGCGGACGCCCAGAGGGAAACACCATATATTTT; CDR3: CASSQEAGGRPEGNTIYF
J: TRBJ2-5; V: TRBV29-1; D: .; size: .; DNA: TGCAGCGTTGAGGGGATAGCAGAGACCCAGTACTTC; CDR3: CSVEGIAETQYF
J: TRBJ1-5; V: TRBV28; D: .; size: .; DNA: TGTGCCAGCAGGTGGGGCAGTTCTAGAAATCAGCCCCAGCATTTT; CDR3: CASRWGSSRNQPQHF
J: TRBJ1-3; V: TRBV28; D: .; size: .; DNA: TGTGCCAGCACCCAGCGGTACTCTGGAAACACCATATATTTT; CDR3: CASTQRYSGNTIYF
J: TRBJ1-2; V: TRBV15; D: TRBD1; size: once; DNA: TGTGCCACCAGCATCCGTACCTGGGACAGGTCTTCGAGAGGCTACACCTTC; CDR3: CATSIRTWDRSSRGYTF